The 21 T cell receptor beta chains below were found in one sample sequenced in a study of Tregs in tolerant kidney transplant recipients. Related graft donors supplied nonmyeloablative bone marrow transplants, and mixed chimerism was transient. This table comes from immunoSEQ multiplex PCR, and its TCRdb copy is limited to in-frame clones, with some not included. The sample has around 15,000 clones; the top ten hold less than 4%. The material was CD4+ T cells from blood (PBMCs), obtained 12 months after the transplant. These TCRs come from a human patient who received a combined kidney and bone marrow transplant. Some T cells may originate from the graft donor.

CDR3 sequence: CASSPAGTANEKLFF. Partial CDR3 DNA: TGTGCCAGCAGCCCAGCCGGGACTGCTAATGAAAAA. V and J are TRBV5-4 and TRBJ1-4, with a possible D match to TRBD1 (5 bases). The observed sequence ends 3 residues before the CDR3 terminus, with the missing tail filled in from the germline J gene. Germline lookup yields CDR1 SGHNT and CDR2 YYREEE (reference sequence). V lost 4 bases, J lost 3 bases, and 13 bases lay in between. The CDR3 sequence is 15 residues long.

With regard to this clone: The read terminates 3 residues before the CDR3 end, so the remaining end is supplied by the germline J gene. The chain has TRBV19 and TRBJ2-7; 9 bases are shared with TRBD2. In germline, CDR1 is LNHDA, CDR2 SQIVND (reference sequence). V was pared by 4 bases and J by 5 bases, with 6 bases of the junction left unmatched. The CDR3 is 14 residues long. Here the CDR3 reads CASSRSSGIDEQYF. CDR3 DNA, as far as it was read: TGTGCCAGTAGTAGGTCTAGCGGGATAGACGAG.

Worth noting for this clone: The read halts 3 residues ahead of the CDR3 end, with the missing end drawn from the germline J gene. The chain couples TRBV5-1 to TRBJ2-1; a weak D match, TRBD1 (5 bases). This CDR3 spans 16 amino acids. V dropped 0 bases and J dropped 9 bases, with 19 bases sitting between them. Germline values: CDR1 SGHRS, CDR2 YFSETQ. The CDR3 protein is CASSLGATGRVGEQFF. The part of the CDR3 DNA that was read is TGCGCCAGCAGCTTGGGGGCCACAGGTCGGGTAGGTGAG.

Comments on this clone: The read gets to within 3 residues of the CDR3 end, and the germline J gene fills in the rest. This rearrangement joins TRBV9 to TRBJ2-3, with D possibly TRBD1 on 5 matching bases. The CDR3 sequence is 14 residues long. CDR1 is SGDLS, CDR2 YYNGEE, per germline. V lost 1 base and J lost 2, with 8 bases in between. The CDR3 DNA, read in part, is TGTGCCAGCAGCGTACAGGGATCCACAGATACG. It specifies CASSVQGSTDT. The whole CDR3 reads CASSVQGSTDTQYF.

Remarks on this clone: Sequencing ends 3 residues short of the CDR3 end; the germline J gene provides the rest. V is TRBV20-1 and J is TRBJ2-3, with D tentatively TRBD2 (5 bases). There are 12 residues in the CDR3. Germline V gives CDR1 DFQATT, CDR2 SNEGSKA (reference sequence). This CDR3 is CSARAVSGTQYF. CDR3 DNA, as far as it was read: TGCAGTGCTAGGGCCGTTTCGGGGACG.

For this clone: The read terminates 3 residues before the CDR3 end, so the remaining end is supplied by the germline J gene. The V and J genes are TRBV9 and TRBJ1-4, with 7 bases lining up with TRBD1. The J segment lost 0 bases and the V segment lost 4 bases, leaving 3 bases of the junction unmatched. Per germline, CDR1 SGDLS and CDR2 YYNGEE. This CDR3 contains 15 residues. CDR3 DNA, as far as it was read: TGTGCCAGCAGCAGACAGGGTTCAACTAATGAAAAA. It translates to CASSRQGSTNEK. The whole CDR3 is CASSRQGSTNEKLFF.

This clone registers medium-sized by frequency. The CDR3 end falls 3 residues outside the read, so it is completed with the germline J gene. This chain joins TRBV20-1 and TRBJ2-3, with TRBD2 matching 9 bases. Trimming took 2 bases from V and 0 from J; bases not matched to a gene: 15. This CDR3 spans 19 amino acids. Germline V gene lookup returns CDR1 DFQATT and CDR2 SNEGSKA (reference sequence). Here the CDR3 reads CSARLLAGPLSSSTDTQYF. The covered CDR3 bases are TGCAGTGCTAGACTACTAGCGGGTCCTCTTTCCTCTAGCACAGATACG.

The CDR3 sequence: CASSSSGTRAYEQYF. The sequenced part of the CDR3 DNA is TGTGCCAGCAGCTCCTCCGGGACACGAGCCTACGAG. V gene TRBV7-9 combines with J gene TRBJ2-7; possibly TRBD1 for D (6 bases). The read stops 3 residues short of the end of the CDR3; the missing end is completed from the germline J gene. The CDR3 is made up of 15 amino acids. Germline CDR1 reads SEHNR; CDR2 reads FQNEAQ (reference sequence). V lost 4 bases to trimming and J lost 2 bases, with 15 bases between them.

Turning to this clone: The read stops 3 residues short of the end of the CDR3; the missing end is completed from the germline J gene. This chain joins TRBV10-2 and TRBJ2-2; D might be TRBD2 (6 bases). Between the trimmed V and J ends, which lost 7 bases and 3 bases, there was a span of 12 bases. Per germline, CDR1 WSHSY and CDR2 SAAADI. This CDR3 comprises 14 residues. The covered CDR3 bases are TGCGCCAGCAAGGCCAGGGAGGACACCGGGGAG. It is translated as CASKAREDTGE. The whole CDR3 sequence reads CASKAREDTGELFF.

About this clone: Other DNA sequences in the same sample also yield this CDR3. The CDR3 loop reads CASSEIAGVTGELFF. The CDR3 bases that were read are TGCGCCAGCAGCGAAATAGCGGGAGTGACCGGGGAG. The V and J genes are TRBV5-1 and TRBJ2-2; the match to TRBD2 covers 9 bases. The missing CDR3 end, 3 residues past where the read stops, is filled in from the germline J gene. CDR3 size: 15 residues. V was pared by 4 bases and J by 5 bases, with 6 bases of the junction left unmatched. The germline V gene encodes CDR1 SGHRS and CDR2 YFSETQ.

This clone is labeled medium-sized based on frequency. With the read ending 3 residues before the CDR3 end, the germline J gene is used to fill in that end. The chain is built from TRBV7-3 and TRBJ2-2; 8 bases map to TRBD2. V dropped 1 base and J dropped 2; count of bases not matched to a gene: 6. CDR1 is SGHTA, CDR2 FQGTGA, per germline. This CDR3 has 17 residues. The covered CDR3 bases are TGTGCCAGCAGCTTAATTGCCGGGAGGGGAAACACCGGGGAG. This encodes CASSLIAGRGNTGE. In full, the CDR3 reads CASSLIAGRGNTGELFF.

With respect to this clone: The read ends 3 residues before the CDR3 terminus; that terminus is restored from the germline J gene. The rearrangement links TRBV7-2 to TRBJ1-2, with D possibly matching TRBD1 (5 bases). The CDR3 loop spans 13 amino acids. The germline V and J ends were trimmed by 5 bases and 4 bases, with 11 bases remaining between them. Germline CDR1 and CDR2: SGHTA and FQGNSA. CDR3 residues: CASSLGTSYGYTF. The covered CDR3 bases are TGTGCCAGCAGCCTCGGGACTAGCTATGGC.

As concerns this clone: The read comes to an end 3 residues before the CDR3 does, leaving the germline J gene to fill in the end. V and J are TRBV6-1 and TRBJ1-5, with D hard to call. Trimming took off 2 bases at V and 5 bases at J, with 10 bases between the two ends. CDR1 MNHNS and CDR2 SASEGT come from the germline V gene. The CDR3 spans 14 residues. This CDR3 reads CASSETGLDQPQHF. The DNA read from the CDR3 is TGTGCCAGCAGTGAAACGGGGTTAGATCAGCCC.

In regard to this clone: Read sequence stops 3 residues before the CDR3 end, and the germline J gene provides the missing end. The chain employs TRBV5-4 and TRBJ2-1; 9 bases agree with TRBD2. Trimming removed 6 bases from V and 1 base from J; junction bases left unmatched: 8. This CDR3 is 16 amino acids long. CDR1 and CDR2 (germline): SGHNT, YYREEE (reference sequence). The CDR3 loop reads CASTPGTSRSYNEQFF. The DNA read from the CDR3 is TGTGCCAGCACCCCCGGGACTAGCCGTTCCTACAATGAG. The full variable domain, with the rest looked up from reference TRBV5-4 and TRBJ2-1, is ETGVTQSPTHLIKTRGQQVTLRCSSQSGHNTVSWYQQALGQGPQFIFQYYREEENGRGNFPPRFSGLQFPNYSSELNVNALELDDSALYLCASTPGTSRSYNEQFFGPGTRLTVL.

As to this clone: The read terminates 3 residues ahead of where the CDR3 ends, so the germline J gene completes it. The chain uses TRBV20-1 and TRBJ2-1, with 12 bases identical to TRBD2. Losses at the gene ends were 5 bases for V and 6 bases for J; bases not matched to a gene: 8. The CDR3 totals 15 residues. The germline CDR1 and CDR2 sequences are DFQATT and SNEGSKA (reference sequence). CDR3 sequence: CSALSLAGGTNEQFF. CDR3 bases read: TGCAGTGCTCTCTCCCTAGCGGGAGGGACCAATGAG.

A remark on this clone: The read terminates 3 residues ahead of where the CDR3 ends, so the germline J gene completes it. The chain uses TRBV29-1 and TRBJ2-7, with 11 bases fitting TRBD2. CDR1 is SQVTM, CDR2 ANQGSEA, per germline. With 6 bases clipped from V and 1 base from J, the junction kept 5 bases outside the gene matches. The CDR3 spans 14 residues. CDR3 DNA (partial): TGCAGCGTCTCCGGGACTAGCGGTTCCTACGAG. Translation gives CSVSGTSGSYE. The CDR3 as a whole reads CSVSGTSGSYEQYF.

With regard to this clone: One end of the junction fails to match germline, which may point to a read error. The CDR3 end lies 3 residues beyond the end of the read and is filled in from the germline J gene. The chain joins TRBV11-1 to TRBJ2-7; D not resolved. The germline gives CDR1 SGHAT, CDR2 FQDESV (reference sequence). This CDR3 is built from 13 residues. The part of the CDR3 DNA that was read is TGTGCCGGCAGGCCTGACTGGTCCTACGAG. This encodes CAGRPDWSYE. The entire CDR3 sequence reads CAGRPDWSYEQYF.

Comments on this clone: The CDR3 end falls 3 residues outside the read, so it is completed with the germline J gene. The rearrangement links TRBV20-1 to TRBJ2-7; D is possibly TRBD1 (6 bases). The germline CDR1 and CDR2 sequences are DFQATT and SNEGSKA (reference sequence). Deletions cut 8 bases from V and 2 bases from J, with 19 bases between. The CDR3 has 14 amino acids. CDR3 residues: CSLENRVGAYEQYF. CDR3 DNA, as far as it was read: TGCAGTTTAGAAAACAGGGTTGGTGCCTACGAG.

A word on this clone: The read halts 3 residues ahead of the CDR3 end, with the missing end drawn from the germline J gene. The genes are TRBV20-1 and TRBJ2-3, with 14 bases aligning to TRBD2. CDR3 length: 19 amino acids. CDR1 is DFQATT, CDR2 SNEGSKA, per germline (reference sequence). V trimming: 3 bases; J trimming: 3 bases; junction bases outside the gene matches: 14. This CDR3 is CSARPGLAGVRGRTDTQYF. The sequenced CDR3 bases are TGCAGTGCTAGGCCGGGACTAGCGGGAGTAAGGGGGAGAACAGATACG.

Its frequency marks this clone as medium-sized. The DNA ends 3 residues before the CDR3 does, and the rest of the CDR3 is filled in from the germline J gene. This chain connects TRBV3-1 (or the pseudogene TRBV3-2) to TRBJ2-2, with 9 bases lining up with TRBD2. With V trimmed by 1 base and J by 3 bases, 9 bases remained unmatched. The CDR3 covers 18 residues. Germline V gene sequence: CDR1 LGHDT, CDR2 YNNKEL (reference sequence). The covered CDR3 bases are TGTGCCAGCAGCCAAGTCGTTTTTAGCGGGAGATACACCGGGGAG. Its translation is CASSQVVFSGRYTGE. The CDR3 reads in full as CASSQVVFSGRYTGELFF.

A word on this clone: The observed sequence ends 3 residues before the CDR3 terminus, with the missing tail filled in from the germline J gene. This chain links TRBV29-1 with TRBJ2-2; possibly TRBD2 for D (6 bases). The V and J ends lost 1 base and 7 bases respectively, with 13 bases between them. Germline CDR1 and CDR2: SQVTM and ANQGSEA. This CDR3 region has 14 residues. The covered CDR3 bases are TGCAGCGTTGAAGTGACGGCCGGGGGCGGGGAG. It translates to CSVEVTAGGGE. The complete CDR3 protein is CSVEVTAGGGELFF.